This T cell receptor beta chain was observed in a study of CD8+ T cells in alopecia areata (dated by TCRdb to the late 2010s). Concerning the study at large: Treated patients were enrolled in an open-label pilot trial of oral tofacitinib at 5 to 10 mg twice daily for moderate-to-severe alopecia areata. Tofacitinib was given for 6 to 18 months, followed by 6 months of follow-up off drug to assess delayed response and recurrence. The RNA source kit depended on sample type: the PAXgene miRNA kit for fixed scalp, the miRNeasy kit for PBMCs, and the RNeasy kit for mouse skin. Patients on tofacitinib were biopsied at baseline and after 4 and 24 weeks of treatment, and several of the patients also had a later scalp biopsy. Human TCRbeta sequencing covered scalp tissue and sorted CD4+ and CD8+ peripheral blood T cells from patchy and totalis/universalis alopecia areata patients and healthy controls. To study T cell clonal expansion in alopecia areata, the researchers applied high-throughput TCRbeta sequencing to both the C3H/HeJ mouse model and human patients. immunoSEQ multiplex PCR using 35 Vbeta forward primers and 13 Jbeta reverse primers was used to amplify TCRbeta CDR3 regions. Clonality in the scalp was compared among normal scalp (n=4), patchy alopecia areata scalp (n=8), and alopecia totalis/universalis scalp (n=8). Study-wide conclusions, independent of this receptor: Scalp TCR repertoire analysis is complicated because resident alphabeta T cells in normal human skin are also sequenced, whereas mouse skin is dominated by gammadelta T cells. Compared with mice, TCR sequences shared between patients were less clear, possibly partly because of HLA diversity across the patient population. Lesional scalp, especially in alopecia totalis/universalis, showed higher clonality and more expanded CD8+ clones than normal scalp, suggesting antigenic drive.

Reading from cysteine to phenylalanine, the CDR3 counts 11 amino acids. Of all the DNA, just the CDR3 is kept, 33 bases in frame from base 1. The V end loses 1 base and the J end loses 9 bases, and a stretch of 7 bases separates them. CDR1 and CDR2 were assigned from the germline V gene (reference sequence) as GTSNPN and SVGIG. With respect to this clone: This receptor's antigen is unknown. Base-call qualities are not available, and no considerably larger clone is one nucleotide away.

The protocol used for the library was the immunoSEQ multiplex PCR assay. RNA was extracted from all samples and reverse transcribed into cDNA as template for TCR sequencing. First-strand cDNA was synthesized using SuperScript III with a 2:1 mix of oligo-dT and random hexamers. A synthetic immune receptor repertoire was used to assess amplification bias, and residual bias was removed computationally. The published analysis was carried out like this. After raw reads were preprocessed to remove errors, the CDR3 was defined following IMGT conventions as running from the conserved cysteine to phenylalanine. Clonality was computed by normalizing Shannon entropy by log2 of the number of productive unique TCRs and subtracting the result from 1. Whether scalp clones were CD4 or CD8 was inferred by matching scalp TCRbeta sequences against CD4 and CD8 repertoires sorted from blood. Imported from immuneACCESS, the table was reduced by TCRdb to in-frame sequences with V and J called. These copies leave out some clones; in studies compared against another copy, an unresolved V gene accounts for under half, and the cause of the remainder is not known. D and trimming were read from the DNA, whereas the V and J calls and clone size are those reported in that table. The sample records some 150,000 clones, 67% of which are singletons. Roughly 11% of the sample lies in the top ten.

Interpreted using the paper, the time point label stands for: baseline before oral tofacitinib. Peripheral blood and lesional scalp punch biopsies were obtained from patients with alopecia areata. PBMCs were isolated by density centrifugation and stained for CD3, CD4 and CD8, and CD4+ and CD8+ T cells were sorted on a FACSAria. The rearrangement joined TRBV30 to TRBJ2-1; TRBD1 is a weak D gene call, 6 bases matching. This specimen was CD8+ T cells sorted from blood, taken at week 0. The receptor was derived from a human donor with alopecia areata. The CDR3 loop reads CAWSGQAEQFF. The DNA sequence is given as TGTGCCTGGAGTGGACAGGCTGAGCAGTTCTTC.